A selection of T cell receptor beta chains follows, all from one sample in a study of T-cell reconstitution after alpha-beta-depleted transplantation in children. From the PCR reads, TCRdb called clonotypes with MiXCR, one entry per CDR3 protein. Of about 360,000 distinct CDR3 sequences listed, about an eighth were seen once; the top ten hold roughly 4.5%. Here the sequenced sample was PBMCs, taken from the stem cell graft. The source is a human donor who donated a stem cell graft to a child with Fanconi anemia. Each CDR3 is given without its conserved first and last residue. A D gene is named only where the DNA matches it firmly.

TRBV3-1,TRBD1,TRBJ2-7,ASSSNIIGTGYYEQY
TRBV7-9,TRBD2,TRBJ2-1,ASSLEGLADFAF
TRBV5-1,TRBD2,TRBJ2-1,ASSSGLAGGWNEQF
TRBV20-1,.,TRBJ1-1,SARYRDVQSEAF
TRBV29-1,.,TRBJ1-1,SVKGGPTEAF
TRBV6-2/TRBV6-3,.,TRBJ2-7,ASSYSFEQY
TRBV7-2,.,TRBJ1-2,ASSSVPGYGYT
TRBV5-1,.,TRBJ2-5,ASSLAQQQETQY
TRBV29-1,TRBD1,TRBJ2-2,SALTGGTNTGELF
TRBV6-1,TRBD2,TRBJ2-5,AVRLAGVGETQY